The sequence of this T cell receptor beta chain was determined in a study of CD8 T cells in ankylosing spondylitis. This clonotype was observed at least ten times. Its antigen is still unknown. As the method for making TCR beta libraries, quantitative 5'-RACE with molecular barcodes was used. TCRdb reprocessed the 5' RACE reads via MiXCR and lists one record per CDR3 protein. The table has some 120,000 distinct CDR3 sequences, approximately 6.8% seen once. Whole-study findings and limits: Reports say disease-linked clones showed up significantly more in matched ankylosing spondylitis synovial fluid. Reactive arthritis synovial fluid and blood previously showed some of these motif variants. It appeared that ankylosing spondylitis blood was characterized by a TCR beta motif of several highly homologous variants.

Trimming cost V 1 base and J 10 bases, with 14 bases left between them. The germline CDR1 and CDR2 sequences are SEHNR and FQNEAQ (reference sequence). The CDR3 extends over 14 amino acids. This TCR came from a male donor with ankylosing spondylitis or in good health (not recorded which). The specimen was blood, either unsorted or a sorted T cell fraction (not recorded which). The V and J genes are TRBV7-9 and TRBJ1-5, with a weak D call TRBD1 (5 bases). CDR3 bases: TGTGCCAGCAGCTTAGGAGGGGTAGGCGGTCCCCAGCATTTT. Encoded protein: CASSLGGVGGPQHF.